One sample yielded the 3 T cell receptor beta chains listed below, sequenced in a study of shared clonotypes between healthy human individuals. The protocol was immunoSEQ multiplex PCR, while the TCRdb copy is restricted to in-frame clones and leaves out a portion. The sample yields fewer than 700,000 clones, roughly 95% seen once. Naive CD8 isolation took CD45RO-negative cells positively selected for CCR7 and excluded terminally differentiated effector memory CD45RA+ cells. The specimen was naive CD8+ T cells sorted from blood. These receptors all come from a woman aged 25 to 39 in good health.

The V call is TRBV27, the J call TRBJ2-7, with TRBD2 matching 9 bases. Germline V gene data show CDR1 as MNHEY and CDR2 as SMNVEV (reference sequence). V lost 4 bases, J lost 3 bases, and 4 bases stayed unmatched. This CDR3 contains 14 residues. The CDR3 protein is CASSWREGHYEQYF. In DNA, the CDR3 is TGTGCCAGCAGTTGGCGGGAGGGCCACTACGAGCAGTACTTC.

The CDR3 nucleotides read TGTGCCAGCAGCCCCTCAGGACTAGCGGGCTCCTACGAGCAGTACTTC. It encodes CASSPSGLAGSYEQYF. The chain links TRBV13 to TRBJ2-7; TRBD2 matches at 11 bases. This CDR3 has 16 residues. J was trimmed by 0 bases and V by 5 bases; bases with no gene match: 6. Germline V lookup: CDR1 PRHDT, CDR2 FYEKMQ (reference sequence).

The V gene is TRBV28, the J gene TRBJ2-7; 9 bases line up with TRBD1. The CDR3 has 13 amino acids. From germline, CDR1 is MDHEN and CDR2 SYDVKM. The junction had 5 bases not matched to a gene; V was cut back by 5 bases and J by 6 bases. The CDR3 DNA reads as TGTGCCAGCAGTGCCTGGACAGGGGCCGAGCAGTACTTC. Translated: CASSAWTGAEQYF.